The 9 T cell receptor beta chains given below trace back to one sample, sequenced in a study of cytomegalovirus exposure and HLA in healthy donors. 13 Jbeta primers and 60 Vbeta primers were used for the PCR. The table came from immunoSEQ multiplex PCR; TCRdb's copy has only in-frame clones and leaves some out. Of around 100,000 clones in the sample, around 65% were seen once. Sequencing used PBMCs. The source of these receptors is a woman aged 50 to 60 in good health and CMV-seronegative.

The chain carries TRBV29-1 and TRBJ2-1; TRBD2 aligns across 10 bases. CDR1 SQVTM and CDR2 ANQGSEA come from the germline V gene. V lost 6 bases to trimming and J lost 5 bases; unmatched junction nucleotides: 7. CDR3 size: 14 residues. This chain's CDR3 is CSVDGLAVNNEQFF. The DNA of the CDR3 is TGCAGCGTCGATGGACTAGCGGTAAACAATGAGCAGTTCTTC.

The chain uses TRBV2 and TRBJ1-2, with 10 nucleotides matching TRBD1. Trimming at V came to 6 bases and at J to 2 bases, leaving 3 bases not matched to a gene. The germline CDR1 and CDR2 sequences are SNHLY and FYNNEI. This CDR3 is built from 14 residues. In DNA, the CDR3 is TGTGCCAGCAGGGCGACAGGGGGCAACTATGGCTACACCTTC. Protein: CASRATGGNYGYTF.

The chain couples TRBV13 to TRBJ2-1, with TRBD2 identical over 14 bases. There are 15 residues in the CDR3. The germline gives CDR1 PRHDT, CDR2 FYEKMQ (reference sequence). Unmatched junction bases numbered 7, after V lost 8 bases and J lost 7 bases. This CDR3 reads CASGLGLAGANEQFF. The CDR3 DNA reads as TGTGCCAGCGGTTTGGGACTAGCGGGAGCGAATGAGCAGTTCTTC.

The V call is TRBV5-1, the J call TRBJ2-1; D is perhaps TRBD1 (5 bases). Trimming took 6 bases from V and 3 from J, leaving 10 bases between them. There are 13 residues in the CDR3. The germline gives CDR1 SGHRS, CDR2 YFSETQ. The CDR3 nucleotides are TGCGCCAGCAAGGACACAGGCTACAATGAGCAGTTCTTC. Protein product: CASKDTGYNEQFF.

The DNA for the CDR3 is TGTGCCAGCAGCCACAAAAGGGGGCTGGCTAATGAGCAGTTCTTC. Its protein is CASSHKRGLANEQFF. The genes are TRBV7-9 and TRBJ2-1; 7 bases line up with TRBD1. The V segment lost 5 bases and the J segment 7 bases; nucleotides outside the gene matches: 11. Germline V lookup: CDR1 SEHNR, CDR2 FQNEAQ (reference sequence). The CDR3 loop spans 15 amino acids.

The chain recombines TRBV27 with TRBJ2-2, with 8 nucleotides matching TRBD1. Germline CDR1 and CDR2: MNHEY and SMNVEV (reference sequence). This CDR3 region has 14 residues. V lost 8 bases, J lost 5 bases, and 7 bases stayed unmatched. CDR3 in DNA: TGTGCCAGCCAAAAAGGGACAGGAACCGGGGAGCTGTTTTTT. Translating gives CASQKGTGTGELFF.

The rearrangement joins TRBV7-8 to TRBJ2-3; D perhaps matches TRBD2 (7 bases). The CDR3 is 15 amino acids. V dropped 3 bases and J dropped 3 bases, with 13 bases sitting between them. Looked up from germline, CDR1 is SGHVS and CDR2 is FQNEAQ. CDR3 sequence: CASSLSGGATDTQYF. The CDR3 DNA sequence: TGTGCCAGCAGCTTGTCGGGGGGCGCGACAGATACGCAGTATTTT.

V usage is TRBV18 and J usage is TRBJ1-1; possible D gene TRBD1, 5 bases. The CDR3 runs 12 residues. Germline assignment: CDR1 KGHSH and CDR2 LQKENI. Trimming took off 6 bases at V and 6 bases at J, with 11 bases between the two ends. This chain's CDR3 is CASSGGYAEAFF. The CDR3 DNA is TGTGCCAGCTCCGGGGGGTACGCTGAAGCTTTCTTT.

This rearrangement joins TRBV5-1 to TRBJ2-5; 8 bases fit TRBD1. J was trimmed by 7 bases and V by 3 bases; bases with no gene match: 5. CDR1 and CDR2 from the germline V gene are SGHRS and YFSETQ. The CDR3 is 13 residues long. In nucleotides, the CDR3 is TGCGCCAGCAGCTCAGGGGGCCAGGGGACCCAGTACTTC. It codes for CASSSGGQGTQYF.